These 6 T cell receptor beta chains were all obtained from the same sample, sequenced in a study of Graves' ophthalmopathy and Graves' hyperthyroidism. TCR beta CDR3 amplification used RNA transcripts. Scientists carried out first-round RT-PCR using HTBI primers and then a second-round multiplex PCR. MiXCR was run by TCRdb on the multiplex PCR reads, yielding one entry per CDR3 protein. The data contain roughly 700,000 distinct CDR3 sequences, 35% to 50% of them singletons. The specimen sequenced was peripheral blood. Every receptor here comes from an adult man with Graves' ophthalmopathy.

Comments on this clonotype: A much bigger clone sits one base away, suggesting this may be a read error. The chain has TRBV7-2 and TRBJ1-1, with D tentatively TRBD1 (5 bases). The CDR3 loop spans 15 amino acids. The germline gives CDR1 SGHTA, CDR2 FQGNSA. Deletions cut 2 bases from V and 4 bases from J, with 14 bases between. This chain's CDR3 is CASSLNMGPITEAFF. The CDR3 bases are TGTGCCAGCAGCTTAAACATGGGACCGATCACTGAAGCTTTCTTT.

J is TRBJ1-2 and V is TRBV29-1, with D perhaps TRBD1 (6 bases). There are 12 residues in the CDR3. Germline CDR1 SQVTM, CDR2 ANQGSEA. Trimming removed 2 bases from V and 12 bases from J, with 16 bases in between. The CDR3 DNA reads TGCAGCGTTGAATTGGGGGGCGCTGGAAACACCTTC. Translation: CSVELGGAGNTF.

This clonotype was seen a few times. The chain employs TRBV10-3 and TRBJ2-2; unclear D gene. V lost 10 bases and J 6 bases, leaving 9 bases between the germline ends. CDR1 is ENHRY and CDR2 is SYGVKD in the germline V gene. CDR3 length equals 11 residues. This CDR3 is CASRVSGELFF. CDR3 nucleotides: TGTGCCAGCAGAGTATCCGGGGAGCTGTTTTTT.

With respect to this clonotype: A single base separates this from a much larger clone, so it may be a read error. The J gene is TRBJ2-7, the V gene TRBV7-9; possible D gene TRBD1, 6 bases. This CDR3 contains 14 residues. Per the germline V gene, CDR1 is SEHNR and CDR2 is FQNEAQ (reference sequence). V was trimmed by 5 bases and J by 1 base, leaving 12 bases between them. CDR3 bases: TGTGCCAGCAGCCCCAGGGGCAGATCCTACGAGCAGTACTTC. Translating it yields CASSPRGRSYEQYF.

In the case of this clonotype: The junction departs from germline at one end; a sequencing error may be responsible. The chain combines TRBV15 with TRBJ1-2; 10 bases match TRBD1. Germline CDR1 reads LNHNV; CDR2 reads YYDKDF (reference sequence). The CDR3 totals 16 residues. CDR3 sequence (DNA): TGTGCCAGCAGCTTTCTCCAGGACAGGGGGAACTATGGCTACACCTTC. Translated, it gives CASSFLQDRGNYGYTF.

With regard to this clonotype: Sequence at one end of the junction differs from germline and may be a read error. The J gene is TRBJ1-5, the V gene TRBV19; D is unresolved. Germline assignment: CDR1 LNHDA and CDR2 SQIVND (reference sequence). The CDR3 sequence is 14 residues long. The CDR3 reads CAGSLPLKGQPQHF. In nucleotides, the CDR3 is TGTGCCGGTAGTCTACCCCTTAAAGGCCAGCCCCAGCATTTT.